This entry concerns a single T cell receptor (beta chain). This specimen comes from a study of shared T cell receptors in the human thymus. The germline gives CDR1 MGHRA, CDR2 YSYEKL. The CDR3 length is 19 residues. V was clipped by 0 bases and J by 2 bases; unmatched bases: 15. TCRdb's copy holds only in-frame clones and misses some; the assay was immunoSEQ multiplex PCR. Here the sample spans 540,000 or so clones, about 80% being singletons. These same data were also listed under a study on human thymus T cells. That report notes: Congenital heart defects were the reason for the corrective surgery that the donors, healthy Finnish infants, were having. Corrective cardiac surgery supplied the resected thymus tissue. Thymic and blood repertoires appeared to carry a bias in their V and J gene usage. Thymic repertoires from unrelated individuals overlapped highly, related research reported.

Sequencing input: thymocytes. The gene calls are TRBV4-1 and TRBJ1-1, with 7 bases that match TRBD1. This clonotype was sampled from a boy in the first two years of life with a congenital heart defect. CDR3 coding DNA: TGCGCCAGCAGCCAAGATGGGACAGCTGAACACCCTCCCAACACTGAAGCTTTCTTT. As protein: CASSQDGTAEHPPNTEAFF.